The rows below give T cell receptor beta chains drawn from one sample of a study of beta chain features in type 1 diabetes. The assay was immunoSEQ multiplex PCR, and TCRdb's table has in-frame clones only and misses some. The sample holds around 710,000 clones; approximately 13% are singletons and the top ten take 0.095% to 0.15%. The sequenced material came from naive CD4+ T cells from blood. These receptors originate from a man aged 30-40 years with type 1 diabetes. Each CDR3 is given with its conserved first and last residue. D genes are given only for firm matches.

d_call | v_call | cdr3_aa
- | TRBV5-1 | CASSLTGSRRYTF
- | TRBV6-6 | CASSYSRDVEQFF
- | TRBV5-6 | CASSLPGRDYNEQFF
TRBD1 | TRBV4-3 | CASSQAPTGGRTEAFF
- | TRBV30 | CAWSVGRDVPSNQPQHF
- | TRBV30 | CAWSVQGNTIYF
- | TRBV18 | CASSPGFNQPQHF
- | TRBV7-2 | CASSPRRTRNTGELFF
- | TRBV7-2 | CASSLDTPQARGYNEQFF
- | TRBV4-3 | CASSQEGAGNTIYF
TRBD2 | TRBV10-3 | CASGGSYNEQFF
- | TRBV18 | CASSPGTSGANVLTF
TRBD2 | TRBV18 | CASSPREGSYEQYF
- | TRBV6-5 | CASSYSQHSYEQYF
- | TRBV19 | CASRLPPGDEQFF
TRBD1 | TRBV6-1 | CASSDGTDYQPQHF
- | TRBV7-9 | CASSLGRGNTEAFF
TRBD2 | TRBV25-1 | CASSFSRGISTDTQYF
- | TRBV25-1 | CASSESGGGAETQYF
- | TRBV2 | CASRGNEQFF
- | TRBV10-3 | CAISPDGNSNQPQHF
TRBD2 | TRBV18 | CASSPPAGGEQYF
TRBD1 | TRBV30 | CAWDQTGAGNTIYF
- | TRBV2 | CASRGTYGDSPLHF
TRBD1 | TRBV2 | CASSFESGTGESPLHF
- | TRBV4-2 | CASSQDMRGANYGYTF
- | TRBV7-2 | CASTLTGNTEAFF
- | TRBV9 | CASSQPGGPNYNEQFF
- | TRBV14 | CASSQVAVRNGYTF
- | TRBV30 | CAWSVFGSNQPQHF
- | TRBV7-2 | CASSLVAGQRTYEQYF
TRBD1 | TRBV30 | CAWGDSHNSPLHF
- | TRBV13 | CASSLQGIGEKLFF
TRBD2 | TRBV4-3 | CASSQSARLAGIGGEQFF
- | TRBV5-1 | CASSLAGLTGSYEQYF
- | TRBV25-1 | CASSESSYETQYF
- | TRBV6-5 | CASSSGFSEAFF
TRBD1 | TRBV7-7 | CASSPGTGRANTGELFF
- | TRBV18 | CASSPLDQETQYF
- | TRBV4-3 | CASSPFSGTATDTQYF
- | TRBV25-1 | CASSPPGHSYEQYF